A selection of T cell receptor beta chains follows, all from one sample in a study of blood T cell repertoires in COVID-19. The method was immunoSEQ multiplex PCR; TCRdb's version includes in-frame clones alone and lacks a portion of them. The sample lists some 340,000 clones, about 89% occurring once. Sequenced sample: PBMCs or T cells enriched from blood (not recorded which). The receptor source for this set is a woman in her 30s who had recovered from COVID-19. The CDR3 runs from the conserved cysteine through the conserved F or W. Each record gives: D gene, V gene, J gene, clone size, CDR3 protein, CDR3 DNA. A D gene is named only where the DNA matches it firmly. Some rows mark clone size as missing; the rest say once, few, many or name a class of expanded clone.

TRBD2	TRBV28	TRBJ2-3	.	CASGERGGNHTQYF	TGTGCCAGCGGGGAGCGGGGGGGGAACCATACGCAGTATTTT
.	TRBV10-2	TRBJ2-7	.	CASSDGRVGYEQYF	TGCGCCAGCAGTGATGGCAGGGTAGGCTACGAGCAGTACTTC
TRBD2	TRBV6-1	TRBJ2-2	.	CASSDRLAGASANTGELFF	TGTGCCAGCAGTGATCGACTAGCGGGGGCCTCCGCGAACACCGGGGAGCTGTTTTTT
TRBD1	TRBV6-5	TRBJ2-7	.	CASSIGTGGRHEQYF	TGTGCCAGCAGTATAGGGACAGGGGGCAGACACGAGCAGTACTTC
.	TRBV19	TRBJ1-6	.	CASRLQGASPLHF	TGTGCCAGTAGGCTCCAGGGTGCGTCACCCCTCCACTTT
TRBD1	TRBV5-4	TRBJ1-2	.	CASSPDRAGGYTF	TGTGCCAGCAGTCCGGACAGGGCAGGAGGCTACACCTTC
TRBD1	TRBV6-5	TRBJ2-4	.	CASSTGQGGNIQYF	TGTGCCAGCAGTACGGGACAGGGAGGGAACATTCAGTACTTC
.	TRBV5-4	TRBJ1-2	once	CASSPRAAVYGYTF	TGTGCCAGCAGCCCCCGGGCAGCGGTCTATGGCTACACCTTC
.	TRBV5-3	TRBJ1-5	once	CARSYGTLYQPQHF	TGTGCCAGAAGCTACGGGACACTTTATCAGCCCCAGCATTTT
TRBD1	TRBV7-9	TRBJ2-1	.	CASSPRRGQGKNEQFF	TGTGCCAGCAGCCCCCGACGCGGACAGGGTAAGAATGAGCAGTTCTTC
TRBD1	TRBV6-5	TRBJ1-2	.	CASSRSRQGGNGYTF	TGTGCCAGCAGTCGGTCCCGACAGGGTGGGAATGGCTACACCTTC
.	TRBV30	TRBJ1-1	.	CAWSVQENTEAFF	TGTGCCTGGAGTGTACAGGAAAACACTGAAGCTTTCTTT
TRBD1	TRBV5-4	TRBJ2-6	.	CASSLARTGVRANVLTF	TGTGCCAGCAGCTTGGCGAGGACAGGGGTCCGGGCCAACGTCCTGACTTTC
.	TRBV28	TRBJ1-2	.	CASSLSSGVNYGYTF	TGTGCCAGCAGTTTAAGTTCAGGGGTTAACTATGGCTACACCTTC
.	TRBV7-9	TRBJ1-4	.	CASSLGLTATNEKLFF	TGTGCCAGCAGCTTAGGCTTGACTGCAACTAATGAAAAACTGTTTTTT
.	TRBV7-8	TRBJ2-3	.	CASSHLADTQYF	TGTGCCAGCAGCCACCTAGCAGATACGCAGTATTTT
.	TRBV5-1	TRBJ2-2	.	CASSLGQLTGELFF	TGCGCCAGCAGCTTGGGACAGCTCACCGGGGAGCTGTTTTTT
TRBD1	TRBV3-1/TRBV3-2	TRBJ1-4	.	CASSQDLTGGTEKLFF	TGTGCCAGCAGCCAAGACCTCACAGGGGGCACTGAAAAACTGTTTTTT
.	TRBV29-1	TRBJ1-1	.	CSAGLNPGTEAFF	TGCAGCGCAGGACTTAACCCGGGCACTGAAGCTTTCTTT
TRBD1	TRBV5-5	TRBJ1-4	once	CASSLIAPGGARKLFF	TGTGCCAGCAGCTTGATCGCGCCAGGGGGTGCGAGAAAACTGTTTTTT
TRBD2	TRBV7-2	TRBJ2-5	once	CASSGRRAGGPETQYF	TGTGCCAGCAGCGGACGTAGAGCGGGGGGGCCAGAGACCCAGTACTTC